This paragraph covers one T cell receptor (beta chain) sequence. The data were taken from a study of blood T cell repertoires in COVID-19. On the study more broadly: The analysed material was cDNA or gDNA that came from T cells, B-cell-depleted T cells, or PBMCs.

In assigning cohorts, the study relied on participant-reported clinical history. Cohort 3 donors were reported recovered after two negative PCRs, clearance, or symptom resolution. The CDR3 has 14 amino acids. V was cut by 5 bases and J by 2 bases, with 12 bases left in between. Germline V lookup: CDR1 SNHLY, CDR2 FYNNEI. The repertoire was sequenced with immunoSEQ multiplex PCR; TCRdb's copy has only in-frame clones and lacks some. The sample yields some 350,000 clones, approximately 84% seen once. The chain combines TRBV2 with TRBJ1-2, with D perhaps TRBD1 (6 bases). This TCR derives from a woman under 40 who had recovered from COVID-19. The sequenced material came from PBMCs or T cells enriched from blood (not recorded which). The CDR3 region has the DNA TGTGCCAGCAGTTGGAAACAGGGAAACTATGGCTACACCTTC. Its protein is CASSWKQGNYGYTF.